This entry features one TCR beta chain sequence. Its matching antigen is unknown. This entry comes from a study of CD8 T cells in Susac syndrome. Study conclusions and caveats: The TCR sequencing and HLA analysis in the study involved a relatively small number of individuals, as the study acknowledged.

The germline V gene has CDR1 SGHTA and CDR2 FQGTGA. The CDR3 has 13 residues. V lost 4 bases and J 4 bases, leaving 9 bases between the germline ends. RNA in amounts of roughly 0.5 to 1 ug was reverse transcribed with random hexamers. From the immunoSEQ multiplex PCR reads, TCRdb called clonotypes with MiXCR, one entry per CDR3 protein. This table has approximately 120,000 distinct CDR3 sequences, about 90% appearing once. The controls were healthy donors who were matched for age and sex. The authors negatively isolated CD8+ and CD4+ T cells and FACS-enriched TEMRA cells. The sample taken for sequencing was CD8+ T cells from PBMCs. This receptor was taken from a human donor in good health. The chain employs TRBV7-3 and TRBJ2-3; D is undetermined. This chain's CDR3 is CASSSPDSDTQYF. In nucleotides, the CDR3 is TGTGCCAGCAGCTCCCCAGATTCAGATACGCAGTATTTT.